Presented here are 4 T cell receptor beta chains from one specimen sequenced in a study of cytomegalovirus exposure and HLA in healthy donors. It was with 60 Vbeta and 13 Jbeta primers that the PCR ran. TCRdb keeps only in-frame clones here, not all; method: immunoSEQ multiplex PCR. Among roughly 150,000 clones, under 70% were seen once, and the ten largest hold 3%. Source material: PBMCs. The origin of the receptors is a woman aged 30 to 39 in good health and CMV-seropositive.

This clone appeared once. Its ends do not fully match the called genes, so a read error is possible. CDR3 sequence (DNA): TGCGCCGGCAGCCAAGACGGGTATTCTGAAGCTTTCTTT. Translated, it gives CAGSQDGYSEAFF. The chain recombines TRBV5-1 with TRBJ1-1; no reliable D call. Germline lookup yields CDR1 SGHRS and CDR2 YFSETQ. The length of the CDR3 is 13 residues. Full variable domain (rest looked up from reference TRBV5-1 and TRBJ1-1): KAGVTQTPRYLIKTRGQQVTLSCSPISGHRSVSWYQQTPGQGLQFLFEYFSETQRNKGNFPGRFSGRQFSNSRSEMNVSTLELGDSALYLCAGSQDGYSEAFFGQGTRLTVV.

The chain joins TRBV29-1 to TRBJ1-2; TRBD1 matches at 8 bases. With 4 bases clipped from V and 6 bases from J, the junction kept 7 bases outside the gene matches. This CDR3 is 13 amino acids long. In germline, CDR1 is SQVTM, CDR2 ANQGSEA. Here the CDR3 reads CSVADRGGNGYTF. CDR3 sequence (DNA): TGCAGCGTTGCCGACAGGGGAGGGAATGGCTACACCTTC.

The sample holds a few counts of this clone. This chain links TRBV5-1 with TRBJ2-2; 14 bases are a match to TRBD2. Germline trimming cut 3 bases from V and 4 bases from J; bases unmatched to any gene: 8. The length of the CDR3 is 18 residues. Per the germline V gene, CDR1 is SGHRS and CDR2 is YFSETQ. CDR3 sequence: CASSSRLAGGPGTGELFF. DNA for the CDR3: TGCGCCAGCAGCTCCAGACTAGCGGGAGGGCCGGGCACCGGGGAGCTGTTTTTT. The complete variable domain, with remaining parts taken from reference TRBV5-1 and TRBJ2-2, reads KAGVTQTPRYLIKTRGQQVTLSCSPISGHRSVSWYQQTPGQGLQFLFEYFSETQRNKGNFPGRFSGRQFSNSRSEMNVSTLELGDSALYLCASSSRLAGGPGTGELFFGEGSRLTVL.

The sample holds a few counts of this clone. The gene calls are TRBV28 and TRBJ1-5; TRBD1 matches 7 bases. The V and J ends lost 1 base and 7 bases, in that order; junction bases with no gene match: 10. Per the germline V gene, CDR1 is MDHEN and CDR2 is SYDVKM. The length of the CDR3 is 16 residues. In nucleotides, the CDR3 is TGTGCCAGCAGTTTATCCCTAACAGGGGTAGGGCAGCCCCAGCATTTT. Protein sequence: CASSLSLTGVGQPQHF.